This T cell receptor beta chain was retrieved from a study of response to subunit inactivated influenza vaccine. MiXCR was run by TCRdb on the RT-PCR reads, yielding one entry per CDR3 protein. This table has about 170,000 distinct CDR3 sequences, approximately 12% appearing once. Many counts were recorded for this clonotype. What it recognizes is unknown. Germline values: CDR1 SQVTM, CDR2 ANQGSEA. J gave up 2 bases and V 7 bases, and 4 bases lay outside the gene matches. This CDR3 comprises 12 residues. Broader study findings: Seasonal influenza vaccination, on each occasion, was suggested by the authors to recruit few new T cells.

These data were likewise used in another study, on T cells expressing NK-cell markers. That work states: The authors made TCR beta cDNA libraries by 5'RACE template switching. This switching added a universal primer site and UMIs.

This sample comprised CD8+ T cells sorted from PBMCs, obtained 11 to 12 days after vaccination. The sequence was obtained from a middle-aged man who received an inactivated influenza vaccine. The chain carries TRBV29-1 and TRBJ1-2; 7 nucleotides agree with TRBD1. The CDR3: CSAETGNYGYTF. Here the CDR3 DNA reads TGCAGCGCGGAGACAGGGAACTATGGCTACACCTTC.